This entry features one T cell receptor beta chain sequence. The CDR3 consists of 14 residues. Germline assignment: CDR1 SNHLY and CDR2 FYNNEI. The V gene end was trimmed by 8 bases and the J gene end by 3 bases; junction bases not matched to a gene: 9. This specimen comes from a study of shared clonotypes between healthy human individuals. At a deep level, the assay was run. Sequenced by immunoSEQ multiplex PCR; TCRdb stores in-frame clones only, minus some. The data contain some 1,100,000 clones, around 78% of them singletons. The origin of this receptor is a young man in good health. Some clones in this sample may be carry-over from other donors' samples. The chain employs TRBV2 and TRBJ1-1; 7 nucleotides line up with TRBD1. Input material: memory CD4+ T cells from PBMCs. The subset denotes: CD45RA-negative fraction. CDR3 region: CASQKQGSDTEAFF. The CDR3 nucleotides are TGTGCCAGCCAGAAACAGGGGTCGGACACTGAAGCTTTCTTT.